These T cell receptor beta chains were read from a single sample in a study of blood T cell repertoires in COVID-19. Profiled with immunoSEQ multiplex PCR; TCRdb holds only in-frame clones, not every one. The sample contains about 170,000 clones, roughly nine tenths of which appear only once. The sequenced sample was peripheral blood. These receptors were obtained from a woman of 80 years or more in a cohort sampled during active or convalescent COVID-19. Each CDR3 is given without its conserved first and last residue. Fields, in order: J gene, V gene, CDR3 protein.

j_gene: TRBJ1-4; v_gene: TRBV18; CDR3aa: ASSQGNREKLF
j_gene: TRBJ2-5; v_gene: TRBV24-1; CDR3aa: ATSDGGRETQY
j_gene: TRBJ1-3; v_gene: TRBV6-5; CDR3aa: ASSYLGAGNTIY
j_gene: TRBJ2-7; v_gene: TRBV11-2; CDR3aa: ASSLREKGYEQY
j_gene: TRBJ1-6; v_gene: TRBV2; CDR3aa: ASKGQGDSPLH
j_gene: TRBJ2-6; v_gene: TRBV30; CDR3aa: AWSVGGANVLT
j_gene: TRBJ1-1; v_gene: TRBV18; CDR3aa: ASSPYGQMNTEAF
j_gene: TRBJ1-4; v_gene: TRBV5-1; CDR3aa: ASSLAGGRAGEKLF
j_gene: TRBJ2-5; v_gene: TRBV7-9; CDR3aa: ASSPFVETQY
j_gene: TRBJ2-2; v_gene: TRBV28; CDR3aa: ASSPRTSANTGELF
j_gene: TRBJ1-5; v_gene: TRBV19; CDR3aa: ASSMRTGSNQPQH
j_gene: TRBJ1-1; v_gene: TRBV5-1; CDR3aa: ASSDGQPNTEAF
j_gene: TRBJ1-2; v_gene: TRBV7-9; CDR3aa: ASRIGGGNYGYT
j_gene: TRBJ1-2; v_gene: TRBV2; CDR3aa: ASSFSPGVWGYT
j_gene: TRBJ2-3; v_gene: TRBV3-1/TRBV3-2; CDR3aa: ASSQEGGGGGRATQY
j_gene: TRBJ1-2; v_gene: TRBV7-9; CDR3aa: ASSLSDTPGYT
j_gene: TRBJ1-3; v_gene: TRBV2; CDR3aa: ASSETGRRHYSGNTIY
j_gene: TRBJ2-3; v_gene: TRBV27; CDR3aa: ASRRRQERTDTQY
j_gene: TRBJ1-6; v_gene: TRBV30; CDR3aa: AWCYQLQTGIPYNSPLH
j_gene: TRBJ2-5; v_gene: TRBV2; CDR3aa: ASRAVGAGFWETQY
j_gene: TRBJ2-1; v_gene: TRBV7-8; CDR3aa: ASSPRVVNEQF
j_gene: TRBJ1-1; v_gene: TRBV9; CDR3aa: ASSGRGQGTEAF
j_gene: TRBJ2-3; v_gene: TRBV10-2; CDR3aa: ATSSRTDTQY
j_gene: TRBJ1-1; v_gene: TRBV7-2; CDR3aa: ASSLANRGLRGTEAF
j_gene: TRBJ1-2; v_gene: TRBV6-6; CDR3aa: ASSYSQGGDGYT
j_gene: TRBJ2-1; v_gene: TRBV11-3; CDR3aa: ASSLDGASYNEQF
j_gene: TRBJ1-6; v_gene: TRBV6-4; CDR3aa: ASSERTGLSPLH
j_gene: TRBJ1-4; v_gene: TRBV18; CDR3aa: ASSPDREIEKLF
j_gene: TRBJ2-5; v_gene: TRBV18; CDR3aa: ASSFLQATQY
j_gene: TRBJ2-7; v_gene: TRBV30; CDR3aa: AWSSGGDARD
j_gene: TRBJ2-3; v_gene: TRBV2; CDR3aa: ASSGQETIDTQY
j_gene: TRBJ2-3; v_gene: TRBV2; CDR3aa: ASSAAGTSFTDTQY
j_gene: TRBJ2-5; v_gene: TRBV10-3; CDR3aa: ATEGARGQETQY
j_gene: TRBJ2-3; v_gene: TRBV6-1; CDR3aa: ASSESGLAGGPRTDTQY
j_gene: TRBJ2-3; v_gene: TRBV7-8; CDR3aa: ASSPPTDTQY
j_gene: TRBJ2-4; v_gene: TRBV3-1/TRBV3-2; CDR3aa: ASSQARLAGNIQY
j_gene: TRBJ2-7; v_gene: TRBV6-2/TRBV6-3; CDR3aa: ASSHPLRQGHSTYEQY
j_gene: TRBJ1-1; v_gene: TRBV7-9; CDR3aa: ASSSGRRTEAF
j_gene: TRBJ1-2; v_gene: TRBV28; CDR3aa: ASSSTQRGYT
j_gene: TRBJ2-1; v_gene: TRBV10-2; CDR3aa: ASRGVAGGGNGEQF
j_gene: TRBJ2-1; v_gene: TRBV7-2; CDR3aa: ASSLASNEQF
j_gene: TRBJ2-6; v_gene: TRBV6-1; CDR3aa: ASSEMSLSGANVLT
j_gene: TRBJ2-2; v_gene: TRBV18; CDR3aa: ASSPGTTNTGELF
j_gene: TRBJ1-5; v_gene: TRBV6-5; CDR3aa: ASSTGTVSNQPQH
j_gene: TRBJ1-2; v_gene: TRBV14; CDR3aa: ASSLDRVSYT
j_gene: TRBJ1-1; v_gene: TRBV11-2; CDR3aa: ASSPRQGLNTEAF
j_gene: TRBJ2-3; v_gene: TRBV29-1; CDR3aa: SVVGRDRGQKATDTQY
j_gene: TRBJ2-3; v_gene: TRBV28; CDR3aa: ASSFWGGTDTQY
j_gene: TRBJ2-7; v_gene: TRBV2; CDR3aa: ASSEGQALYEQY
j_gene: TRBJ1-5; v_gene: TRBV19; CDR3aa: ASSGDRGGNQPQH
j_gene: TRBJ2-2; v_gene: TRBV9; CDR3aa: ASSVTGVRTGELF
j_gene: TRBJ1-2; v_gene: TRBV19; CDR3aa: ASQGQGNLNYGYT
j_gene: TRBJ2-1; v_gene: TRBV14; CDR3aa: ASSRVGTRHEQF
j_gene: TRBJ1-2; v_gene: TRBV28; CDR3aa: ASSVDRNYGYT
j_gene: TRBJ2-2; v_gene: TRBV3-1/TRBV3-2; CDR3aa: ASSQVAPGELF